This T cell receptor beta chain stems from a study of blood T cell repertoires in COVID-19. Cohorts were determined from participant-reported clinical history. The CDR3 runs to 12 residues. V was trimmed by 0 bases and J by 11 bases, leaving 10 bases between them. Data came from immunoSEQ multiplex PCR; TCRdb stores just in-frame clones and leaves some out. The top ten hold about 3.5% of the sample, which has about 190,000 clones, less than 85% seen once. The V gene is TRBV12-3 or TRBV12-4, the J gene TRBJ1-1; D is undetermined. The sample comprised PBMCs or T cells enriched from blood (not recorded which). The receptor's source is a woman aged 30 to 39 who had recovered from COVID-19. CDR3 sequence: CASSLAAGSAFF. The CDR3, as DNA: TGTGCCAGCAGTTTAGCCGCGGGGTCGGCTTTCTTT.